The rows below give T cell receptor beta chains drawn from one sample of a study of cytomegalovirus exposure and HLA in healthy donors. Assay used: immunoSEQ multiplex PCR; TCRdb lists only in-frame clones, some missing. Altogether around 200,000 clones are present, about three quarters being singletons, with the ten largest covering around 2.9%. Sequences were obtained from PBMCs. The receptors here all came from a woman in her fifties or sixties in good health and CMV-seropositive. The CDR3 runs from the conserved cysteine through the conserved F or W. D genes are given only for firm matches. Size values are once, few and many counts, or a class for expanded clones, and some rows have none.

cdr3_nt,cdr3_aa,v_call,clone_size,j_call,d_call
TGTGCCAGCACCCTAGGGGCGAAGGAGACCCAGTACTTC,CASTLGAKETQYF,TRBV25-1,-,TRBJ2-5,-
TGTGCCAGCAGCCGAGAGGCGATCTACGAGCAGTACTTC,CASSREAIYEQYF,TRBV6-5,-,TRBJ2-7,-
TGTGCCAGCAGCTTAGTTATGGGCGGGGTCGCCGGGGAGCTGTTTTTT,CASSLVMGGVAGELFF,TRBV7-8,-,TRBJ2-2,-
TGTGCCAGCAGCCATCGACAGGGGGAGGGTGGCTACACCTTC,CASSHRQGEGGYTF,TRBV13,-,TRBJ1-2,TRBD1
TGTGCCAGCAACCCCCGGACAGGGGGTCACGGGGAGCTGTTTTTT,CASNPRTGGHGELFF,TRBV6-5,-,TRBJ2-2,TRBD1
TGTTCCAGCAGCATACGGACAGGTCAAGAGACCCAGTACTTC,CSSSIRTGQETQYF,TRBV7-9,-,TRBJ2-5,TRBD1
TGTGCCAGCAGCCCGGTTTCGAGCACCATATATTTT,CASSPVSSTIYF,TRBV7-9,-,TRBJ1-3,-
TGTGCCAGCAGCTCCCGGGACAGGGGTTACTATGGCTACACCTTC,CASSSRDRGYYGYTF,TRBV9,-,TRBJ1-2,TRBD1
TGTGCCAGCAGTTCGGCGGGAGGGGACGAGCAGTACTTC,CASSSAGGDEQYF,TRBV6-1,-,TRBJ2-7,TRBD2
TGTGCCAGCAGTTGGGGGGGCGGACGCTCTGGAAACACCATATATTTT,CASSWGGGRSGNTIYF,TRBV6-6,few,TRBJ1-3,-
TGCGCCAGCAGCCCCACCGACTCTCACACCGGGGAGCTGTTTTTT,CASSPTDSHTGELFF,TRBV5-1,-,TRBJ2-2,-
TGCGCCAGCAGCCCGCTAGACAGGGACTACGAGCAGTACTTC,CASSPLDRDYEQYF,TRBV5-1,-,TRBJ2-7,TRBD1
TGTGCCAGCAGCTTAATAAGGGCAGGGCGCTCCTCTGGGGCCAACGTCCTGACTTTC,CASSLIRAGRSSGANVLTF,TRBV7-8,-,TRBJ2-6,-
TGTGCCAGCAGCCTACGGGGGGGACTTGACACCGGGGAGCTGTTTTTT,CASSLRGGLDTGELFF,TRBV7-2,-,TRBJ2-2,TRBD2
TGTGCCACCAGCAGAGACAGGGGATCTTACGAGCAGTACTTC,CATSRDRGSYEQYF,TRBV15,once,TRBJ2-7,-
TGTGCCTGGGGAGGACAGAGCTCCTACGAGCAGTACTTC,CAWGGQSSYEQYF,TRBV30,few,TRBJ2-7,-
TGTGCCAGCAGTTACTGGGACAGGGGGCCGGGCACTGAAGCTTTCTTT,CASSYWDRGPGTEAFF,TRBV6-9,few,TRBJ1-1,TRBD1
TGTGCCAGCAGCCTAGGACAGGGGATCGGGGAGCTGTTTTTT,CASSLGQGIGELFF,TRBV6-4,-,TRBJ2-2,TRBD1
TGTGCCATCAACCTGCAGTTCAATTCACCCCTCCACTTT,CAINLQFNSPLHF,TRBV10-3,-,TRBJ1-6,-
TGTGCCAGTCAGTTCGGGGTCGCTAACTATGGCTACACCTTC,CASQFGVANYGYTF,TRBV19,-,TRBJ1-2,-
TGTGCCAGCAGCCAGGGTCCGGAATATAATTCACCCCTCCACTTT,CASSQGPEYNSPLHF,TRBV7-3,-,TRBJ1-6,-
TGCAGCGTGACCCACAGGGGACCCCCAGATACGCAGTATTTT,CSVTHRGPPDTQYF,TRBV29-1,-,TRBJ2-3,TRBD1
TGTGCCAGCAACCGACGGGCCTACGAGCAGTACTTC,CASNRRAYEQYF,TRBV5-8,-,TRBJ2-7,-
TGTGCCAGCAGCACAGGGGTAACTGGGGCCAACGTCCTGACTTTC,CASSTGVTGANVLTF,TRBV7-9,once,TRBJ2-6,TRBD1
TGTGCCACCGCGGGACGGATCTACGAGCAGTACTTC,CATAGRIYEQYF,TRBV28,-,TRBJ2-7,-
TGTGCCAGCAGCTACGGGACTAGCGGGACCCTAAGACGGACCCAGTACTTC,CASSYGTSGTLRRTQYF,TRBV5-5,-,TRBJ2-5,TRBD2
TGTGCCAGCAGCGTGGCCAGGGGGGACGAGCAGTACTTC,CASSVARGDEQYF,TRBV9,once,TRBJ2-7,-
TGTGCTAGTGGATATATTAACACTGAAGCTTTCTTT,CASGYINTEAFF,TRBV12-5,-,TRBJ1-1,-
TGTGCCAGCAGCAGGGACAGGGGGATCAATGAGCAGTTCTTC,CASSRDRGINEQFF,TRBV7-8,-,TRBJ2-1,TRBD1
TGTGCCAGCAGCTTAACGCGGGGTAACTACGAGCAGTACTTC,CASSLTRGNYEQYF,TRBV7-3,few,TRBJ2-7,-
TGTGCCAGCAGACTAGCGGGGGCGGCGGGAGAGACCCAGTACTTC,CASRLAGAAGETQYF,TRBV6-5,few,TRBJ2-5,TRBD2
TGTGCCAGCACCAAGACTTTGGATCGAACGCCCCAGCATTTT,CASTKTLDRTPQHF,TRBV2,-,TRBJ1-5,-
TGTGCCAGCAGCCCCAGGGAAGTTCCGGAGCAGTACTTC,CASSPREVPEQYF,TRBV6-1,-,TRBJ2-5,-
TGTGCCAGCAGGCGGGGGGGTGACAACACCGGGGAGCTGTTTTTT,CASRRGGDNTGELFF,TRBV28,few,TRBJ2-2,TRBD2
TGTGCCAGCAGTAAGACAGTAACAAATCAGCCCCAGCATTTT,CASSKTVTNQPQHF,TRBV6-1,-,TRBJ1-5,-
TGTGCCAGTAGTATATATCCAGATCCGAACACTGAAGCTTTCTTT,CASSIYPDPNTEAFF,TRBV19,-,TRBJ1-1,-
TGTGCCAGCAGTTACTCCCCGAGCGCTGAAGCTTTCTTT,CASSYSPSAEAFF,TRBV6-5,-,TRBJ1-1,-
TGTGCCAGTAGTCCCCGACAGGGGCAGTGGACCCAGTACTTC,CASSPRQGQWTQYF,TRBV19,-,TRBJ2-5,TRBD1
TGTGCCAGCGTTGGACGGTCTTCTGGGGCCAACGGCCTGACTTTC,CASVGRSSGANGLTF,TRBV6-1,-,TRBJ2-6,-
TGTGCCAGTAGTATGTTTCCAGGGGGCGAGCAGTACTTC,CASSMFPGGEQYF,TRBV19,few,TRBJ2-7,TRBD1
TGTGCCAGCAGCCCTACTAGCGGGGGGGCCGGGGAGACCCAGTACTTC,CASSPTSGGAGETQYF,TRBV7-2,-,TRBJ2-5,TRBD2
TGTGCCACCAGCAGAGATCCTACCCGGGAGCTGTTTTTT,CATSRDPTRELFF,TRBV15,-,TRBJ2-2,-
TGTGCCAGCAGCTTTGACAGGGCCACAGATACGCAGTATTTT,CASSFDRATDTQYF,TRBV11-1,-,TRBJ2-3,TRBD1
TGTGCCAGCAGCTTCGGACTGGCCCAAGATACGCAGTATTTT,CASSFGLAQDTQYF,TRBV7-3,-,TRBJ2-3,-
TGTGCCAGCAGCAAACCACAGAATCGAAATTCACCCCTCCACTTT,CASSKPQNRNSPLHF,TRBV7-9,-,TRBJ1-6,-
TGTGCCAGCAGTAGCAAGGAGAAGGCGGCATACGAGCAGTACTTC,CASSSKEKAAYEQYF,TRBV5-4,few,TRBJ2-7,-
TGTGCCAGCAGCTTGACAGACGGCAGGGATTATGGCTACACCTTC,CASSLTDGRDYGYTF,TRBV5-6,-,TRBJ1-2,-